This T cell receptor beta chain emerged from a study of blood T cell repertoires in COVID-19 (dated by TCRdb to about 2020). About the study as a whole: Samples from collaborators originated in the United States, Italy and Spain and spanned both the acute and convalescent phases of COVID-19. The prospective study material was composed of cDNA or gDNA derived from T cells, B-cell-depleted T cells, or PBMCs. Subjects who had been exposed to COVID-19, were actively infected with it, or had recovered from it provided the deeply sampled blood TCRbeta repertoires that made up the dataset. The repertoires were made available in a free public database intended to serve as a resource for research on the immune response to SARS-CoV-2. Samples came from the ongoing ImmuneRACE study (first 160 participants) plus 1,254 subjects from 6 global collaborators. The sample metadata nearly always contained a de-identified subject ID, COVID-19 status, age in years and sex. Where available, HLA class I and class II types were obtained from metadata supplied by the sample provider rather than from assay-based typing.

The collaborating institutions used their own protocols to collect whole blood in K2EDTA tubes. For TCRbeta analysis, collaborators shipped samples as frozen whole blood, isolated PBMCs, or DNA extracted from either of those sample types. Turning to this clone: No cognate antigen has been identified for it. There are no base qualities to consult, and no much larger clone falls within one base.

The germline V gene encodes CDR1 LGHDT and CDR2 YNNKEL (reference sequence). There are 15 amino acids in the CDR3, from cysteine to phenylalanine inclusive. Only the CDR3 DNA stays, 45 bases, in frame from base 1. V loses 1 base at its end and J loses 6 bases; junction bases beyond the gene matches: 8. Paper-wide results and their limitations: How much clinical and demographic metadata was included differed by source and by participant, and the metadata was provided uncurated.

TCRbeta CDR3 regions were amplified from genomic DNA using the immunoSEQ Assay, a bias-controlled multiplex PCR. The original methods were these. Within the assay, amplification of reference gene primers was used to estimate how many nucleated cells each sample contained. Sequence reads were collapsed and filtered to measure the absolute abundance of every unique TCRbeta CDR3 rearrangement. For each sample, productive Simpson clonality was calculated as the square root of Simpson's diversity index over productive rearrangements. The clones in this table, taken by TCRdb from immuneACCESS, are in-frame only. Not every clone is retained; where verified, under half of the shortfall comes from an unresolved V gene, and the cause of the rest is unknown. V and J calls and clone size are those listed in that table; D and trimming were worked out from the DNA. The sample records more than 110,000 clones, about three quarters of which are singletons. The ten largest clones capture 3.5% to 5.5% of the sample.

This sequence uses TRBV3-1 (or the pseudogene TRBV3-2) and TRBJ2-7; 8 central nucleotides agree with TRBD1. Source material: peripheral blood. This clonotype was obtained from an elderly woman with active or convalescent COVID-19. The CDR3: CASSQAFGQGFEQYF. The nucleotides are TGTGCCAGCAGCCAAGCATTCGGACAGGGATTCGAGCAGTACTTC.